This is a list of T cell receptor beta chains from one sample in a study of blood T cell repertoires in COVID-19. Assay: immunoSEQ multiplex PCR; the TCRdb copy retains only in-frame clones and omits some. The sample lists tens of thousands of clones, 87% occurring once. Sequencing was carried out using peripheral blood. These receptors originate from a man aged 80 or over with active COVID-19. CDR3s leave out the opening cysteine and the closing phenylalanine or tryptophan.

len	v_gene	CDR3aa
12	TRBV7-9	ASSSGTVSYEQY
16	TRBV5-1	ASSLSPLASGRSNEQY
15	TRBV10-3	AISVRGSDRGHNEQF
13	TRBV28	ASGNSGTGWQPQH
11	TRBV25-1	ASTRTRTDKAF
13	TRBV20-1	SASRAGFSSYEQY
13	TRBV9	ASSVEGDTNSPLH
13	TRBV19	ASSIKPGQFNEQY
14	TRBV5-6	ASSSRDSTPPYEQY
10	TRBV7-9	ASSLILGEQF
13	TRBV3-1/TRBV3-2	ASSQDGAAGGELF
12	TRBV7-2	ASNKDRYTGELF
11	TRBV21-1	ASRPRQWDEQY
12	TRBV10-1	ASSPAARTGELF
15	TRBV9	ASSVGGTSGPTDTQY
14	TRBV27	ASVGSATLSTGELF
17	TRBV7-8	ASSPESGRYGRMRNEQF
11	TRBV14	ASSQYPTDTQY
14	TRBV7-2	ASSSTSTLTYNEQF
12	TRBV6-5	ASRGTSQAGELF
13	TRBV2	ASSKQGSSNQPQH
12	TRBV14	ASSRDSLSREQY
9	TRBV10-2	ASSESDEQF
12	TRBV7-8	ASSHGQYTDTQY
9	TRBV7-9	ASSLETIPF
16	TRBV19	ASSTRREVQLYSYEQY
13	TRBV5-1	ASSSAGHLSYEQY
14	TRBV7-2	ASRPQQGAMNTEAF
14	TRBV6-5	ASSYSLKRGSYEQY
13	TRBV6-6	ASRPTGGGTGELF
16	TRBV5-1	ASSLKIRLAGGPYEQY
11	TRBV14	ASSRGGNQPQH
16	TRBV7-9	ASSPPFRLAKEANEQF
13	TRBV14	ASSFREENTGELF
12	TRBV19	ASSIGQLKETQY
15	TRBV29-1	SVEESGFGLNSYEQY